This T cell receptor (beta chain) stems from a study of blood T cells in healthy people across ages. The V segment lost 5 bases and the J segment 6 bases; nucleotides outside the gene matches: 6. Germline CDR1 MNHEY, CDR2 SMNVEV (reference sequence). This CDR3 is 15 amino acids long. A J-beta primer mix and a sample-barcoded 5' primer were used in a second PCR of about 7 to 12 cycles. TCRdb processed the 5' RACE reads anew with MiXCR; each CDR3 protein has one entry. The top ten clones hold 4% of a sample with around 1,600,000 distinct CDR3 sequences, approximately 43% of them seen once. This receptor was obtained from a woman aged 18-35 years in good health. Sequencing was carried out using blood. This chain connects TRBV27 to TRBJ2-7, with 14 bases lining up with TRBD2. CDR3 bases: TGTGCCAGCAGTCTTGGGACTAGCGGGAGACTCGAGCAGTACTTC. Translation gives CASSLGTSGRLEQYF.